These 10 T cell receptor beta chains originate from one sample sequenced in a study of blood T cell repertoires in COVID-19. The protocol was immunoSEQ multiplex PCR, while the TCRdb copy is restricted to in-frame clones and leaves out a portion. The sample yields around 140,000 clones, roughly 83% seen once. Sequenced input: peripheral blood. Receptors originate from a man in his sixties with acute or convalescent COVID-19.

CDR3 nucleotides: TGTGCCAGCAGCAAAGCCCGGACAGGGACGAACACCGGGGAGCTGTTTTTT. Translation gives CASSKARTGTNTGELFF. The chain couples TRBV21-1 to TRBJ2-2; the table's D call of TRBD1 was not tested on the DNA. TRBV21-1 corresponds to a pseudogene. There are 17 residues in the CDR3.

The genes are TRBV29-1 and TRBJ1-6, with 9 bases that match TRBD1. Germline CDR1 and CDR2: SQVTM and ANQGSEA. V shed 5 bases and J 7 bases; nucleotides not matched to a gene: 9. CDR3 length equals 15 residues. CDR3 region: CSVKQGATPNSPLHF. For the CDR3, the DNA is TGCAGCGTTAAACAGGGGGCTACACCCAATTCACCCCTCCACTTT.

There are a few counts of this clone. The rearrangement links TRBV14 to TRBJ1-2, with D perhaps matching TRBD1 (5 bases). The CDR3 is made up of 15 amino acids. V dropped 0 bases and J dropped 8 bases, with 16 bases sitting between them. Germline CDR1 reads SGHDN; CDR2 reads FVKESK. CDR3 nucleotides: TGTGCCAGCAGCCAAGATCAGAGGCAGGGCGGCGGCTACACCTTC. This translates into CASSQDQRQGGGYTF.

The V and J genes are TRBV10-2 and TRBJ1-4; tentatively, D is TRBD1 (5 bases). V was clipped by 6 bases and J by 5 bases, with 16 bases between them. The CDR3 covers 15 residues. The germline V gene has CDR1 WSHSY and CDR2 SAAADI. The CDR3 loop reads CASSPSGGGNEKLFF. CDR3 coding DNA: TGCGCCAGCAGCCCCTCCGGGGGGGGAAATGAAAAACTGTTTTTT.

In its sample, this clone was seen a few times. The chain combines TRBV27 with TRBJ1-1; D is uncertain. V gave up 1 base and J gave up 0 bases, with 9 bases separating them. The length of the CDR3 is 15 residues. The germline gives CDR1 MNHEY, CDR2 SMNVEV (reference sequence). CDR3 DNA sequence: TGTGCCAGCAGTTTATACCCACACATGAACACTGAAGCTTTCTTT. It specifies CASSLYPHMNTEAFF.

The chain recombines TRBV6-1 with TRBJ2-1; the D is unclear. The V end lost 3 bases, the J end lost 9 bases, and 6 bases lay between the germline ends. Germline CDR1 is MNHNS and CDR2 is SASEGT. The CDR3 covers 11 residues. Here the CDR3 reads CASSDQIEQFF. The CDR3 region has the DNA TGTGCCAGCAGTGATCAAATTGAGCAGTTCTTC.

The chain couples TRBV6-5 to TRBJ1-5, with D unresolved. Trimming shortened V by 8 bases and J by 2 bases, and 7 bases separated the two germline ends. Germline CDR1 MNHEY, CDR2 SVGAGI. This CDR3 comprises 12 residues. For the CDR3, the DNA is TGTGCCAGCTCCACGGGCAATCAGCCCCAGCATTTT. It specifies CASSTGNQPQHF.

The chain links TRBV24-1 to TRBJ2-1; tentatively, D is TRBD1 (6 bases). Germline V lookup: CDR1 KGHDR, CDR2 SFDVKD. CDR3 length: 13 amino acids. Trimming pared 5 bases from V and 5 bases from J, leaving 9 bases between. The CDR3 DNA is TGTGCCACCAGTGCATGGACAGACAATGAGCAGTTCTTC. Translated: CATSAWTDNEQFF.

The rearrangement uses TRBV24-1 and TRBJ2-7; D perhaps matches TRBD1 (7 bases). This CDR3 has 17 amino acids. V was cut by 0 bases and J by 3 bases, with 17 bases left in between. CDR1 is KGHDR, CDR2 SFDVKD, per germline. The CDR3 bases are TGTGCCACCAGTGATTTGCGGGGGACAGCAGAAGTCTACGAGCAGTACTTC. Protein product: CATSDLRGTAEVYEQYF.

This chain connects TRBV3-1 (or the pseudogene TRBV3-2) to TRBJ2-7; TRBD1 might be the D (5 bases). The CDR3 is made up of 13 amino acids. From germline, CDR1 is LGHDT and CDR2 YNNKEL (reference sequence). Between the trimmed V and J ends, which lost 4 bases and 0 bases, there was a span of 7 bases. The CDR3 region has the DNA TGTGCCAGCAGCCGGACACGCTCCTACGAGCAGTACTTC. Amino acid sequence: CASSRTRSYEQYF.